Listed here is a single T cell receptor (beta chain). This sample is drawn from a study of brain T cells in children with intractable seizures. Time point of the sample: blood from clinic visit 5 months post-surgery; TSC patient then seizure free. Generated by immunoSEQ multiplex PCR, the TCRdb table keeps only in-frame clones and is missing some. The data contain 300,000 to 400,000 clones, over 85% of them singletons. CDR1 is MNHEY, CDR2 SMNVEV, per germline (reference sequence). The CDR3 is 16 residues long. The ends lost 7 bases at V and 3 bases at J; junction bases unmatched: 10. The source was peripheral blood, collected approximately 5 months after surgery. The chain employs TRBV27 and TRBJ2-1; 9 positions match TRBD2. The sequence came from a boy younger than two with tuberous sclerosis and intractable seizures. The CDR3 is CASNPLAGADYNEQFF. The CDR3, as DNA: TGTGCCAGCAATCCGTTAGCGGGAGCTGACTACAATGAGCAGTTCTTC.